The source of this TCR beta chain is a study (dated by TCRdb to 2015 to 2017). Regarding the study in general: Whether tumor-infiltrating Tregs in breast cancer are recruited from blood Tregs or converted in situ from other CD4+ T cell subsets was tested.

Overall results and qualifications from the work: The TCR alpha and beta sequences of tumor-infiltrating Tregs showed the greatest overlap with tumor naive CD4+ T cells, followed by blood naive CD4+ T cells. Validation in the larger cohort was restricted to a single TCR beta V-J rearrangement rather than whole repertoires. Tumor memory CD4+ T cell TCR gene usage clustered with blood and lymph node memory CD4+ cells and lymph node naive CD4+ cells.

Full-length TCR variable regions were amplified by 5' RACE PCR with constant-region reverse primers, followed by semi-nested PCR with Nested Universal Primer A. The ReliaPrep RNA Cell Miniprep System was used to extract total RNA, which was then reverse transcribed into 5'RACE-ready cDNA with the SMARTer RACE 5'/3' Kit. Multiplex adaptors were used to barcode the full-length TCR alpha and beta libraries, which were then sequenced on an Illumina MiSeq. From the authors' description of their analysis: For each of nine subset-tissue groups, sequencing data from the five patients were pooled, and the groups were then compared using unsupervised clustering of TCR gene usage. The Morisita-Horn index, with shared sequences weighted by their contribution to each repertoire, was used to calculate repertoire similarity. Clones were called with MiXCR by TCRdb after fastp trimmed the public reads at Q25, and only in-frame beta chains were retained. Entries that share a CDR3 protein sequence are merged under the most common genes and DNA. The V and J calls and clone size are TCRdb's, not the authors'. This sample holds approximately 50,000 distinct CDR3 sequences; less than 30% were observed only once. 2% to 2.5% of the sample is in the top ten clones.

CD4+CD25+CD127-/low cells were isolated as Tregs. Tregs, naive and memory CD4+ T cells from tumor, blood and ipsilateral draining lymph nodes of five breast cancer patients underwent full-length TCR alpha and beta sequencing. Tumor tissue and lymph nodes from ipsilateral axillary dissection were perfused with PBS, minced and digested with collagenase I and hyaluronidase. Sorted cell populations were confirmed by FACS to exceed 90% purity. From its cysteine to its phenylalanine, the CDR3 spans 14 amino acids. CDR3 DNA only is kept here, 42 bases in frame from base 1. As concerns this clonotype: This clone's antigen is unknown. At one boundary the junction diverges from the germline segment, which might be a read error.

The V gene is TRBV12-3 or TRBV12-4 and the J gene is TRBJ2-5; the central 7 bases match TRBD1. The sequencing input was tumor-infiltrating Tregs sorted from the breast tumor. The clonotype was recovered from a female donor with breast cancer. The nucleotide sequence reads TGTGCCAGCAGTGAGGGGGCCAGCCAAGAGACACAGTACTTC. Protein translation: CASSEGASQETQYF.